The clone carrying this TCR beta chain turned up a few times. A 5'RACE reaction primed in the constant segment made cDNA libraries of TCR alpha and TCR beta, and these carried sample barcodes and UMIs. MiXCR, run by TCRdb on the 5' RACE reads, gives a single entry per CDR3 protein. The repertoire holds roughly 150,000 distinct CDR3 sequences, with more than 12% as singletons. This record belongs to a study of T-cell memory formation after mild COVID-19. The CDR3 is 17 residues long. V dropped 5 bases and J dropped 2 bases, with 18 bases sitting between them. CDR1 is SEHNR, CDR2 FQNEAQ, per germline (reference sequence).

The material sequenced was PBMCs or a T cell subset sorted from them (not recorded which). The chain employs TRBV7-9 and TRBJ1-4, with D perhaps TRBD1 (5 bases). This sequence originates from an adult woman who had mild COVID-19 (a few samples of this study predate the infection). Cell type and time point are not known. CDR3 in amino acids: CASSPSDWGLTNEKLFF. CDR3 nucleotides: TGTGCCAGCAGCCCATCGGACTGGGGGTTGACTAATGAAAAACTGTTTTTT.